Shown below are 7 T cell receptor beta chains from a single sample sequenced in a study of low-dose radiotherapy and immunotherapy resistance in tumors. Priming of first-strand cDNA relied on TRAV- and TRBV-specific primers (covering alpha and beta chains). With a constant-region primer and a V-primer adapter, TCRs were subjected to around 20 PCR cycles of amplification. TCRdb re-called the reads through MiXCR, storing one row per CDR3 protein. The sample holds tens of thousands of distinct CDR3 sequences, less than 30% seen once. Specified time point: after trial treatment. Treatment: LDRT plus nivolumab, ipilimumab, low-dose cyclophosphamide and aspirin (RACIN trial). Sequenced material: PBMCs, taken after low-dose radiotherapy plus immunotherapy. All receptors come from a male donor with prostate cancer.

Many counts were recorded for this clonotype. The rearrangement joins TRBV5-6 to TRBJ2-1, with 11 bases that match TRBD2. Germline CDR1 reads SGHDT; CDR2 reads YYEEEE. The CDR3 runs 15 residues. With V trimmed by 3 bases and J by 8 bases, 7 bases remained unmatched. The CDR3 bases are TGTGCCAGCAGCTCCGTAGCGGGAGGGCCGGATGAGCAGTTCTTC. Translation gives CASSSVAGGPDEQFF.

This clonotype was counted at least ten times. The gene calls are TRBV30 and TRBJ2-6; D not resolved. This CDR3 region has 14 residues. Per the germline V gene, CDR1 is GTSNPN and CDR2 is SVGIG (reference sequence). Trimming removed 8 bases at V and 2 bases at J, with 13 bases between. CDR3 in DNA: TGTGCCACTCCCCTAAAAACTGGGGCCAACGTCCTGACTTTC. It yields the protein CATPLKTGANVLTF.

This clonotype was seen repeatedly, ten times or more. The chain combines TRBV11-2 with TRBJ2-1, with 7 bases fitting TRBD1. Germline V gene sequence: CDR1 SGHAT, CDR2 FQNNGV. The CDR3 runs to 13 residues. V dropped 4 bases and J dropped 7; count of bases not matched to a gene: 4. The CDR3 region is CASSYPQGNEQFF. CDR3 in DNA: TGTGCCAGCAGCTACCCACAGGGGAATGAGCAGTTCTTC.

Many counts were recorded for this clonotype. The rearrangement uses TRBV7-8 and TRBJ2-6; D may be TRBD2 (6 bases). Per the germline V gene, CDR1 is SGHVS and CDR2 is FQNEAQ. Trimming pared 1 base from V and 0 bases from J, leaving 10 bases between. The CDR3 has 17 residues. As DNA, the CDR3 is TGTGCCAGCAGCTTAGAATCCGGGGGCTCTGGGGCCAACGTCCTGACTTTC. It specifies CASSLESGGSGANVLTF. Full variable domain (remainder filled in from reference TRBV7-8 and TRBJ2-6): GAGVSQSPRYKVAKRGQDVALRCDPISGHVSLFWYQQALGQGPEFLTYFQNEAQLDKSGLPSDRFFAERPEGSVSTLKIQRTQQEDSAVYLCASSLESGGSGANVLTFGAGSRLTVL.

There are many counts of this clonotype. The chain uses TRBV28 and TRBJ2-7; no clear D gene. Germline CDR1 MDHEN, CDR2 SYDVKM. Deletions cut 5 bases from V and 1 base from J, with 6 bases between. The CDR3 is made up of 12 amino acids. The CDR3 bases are TGTGCCAGCAGTCCCCAGTCCTACGAGCAGTACTTC. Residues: CASSPQSYEQYF.

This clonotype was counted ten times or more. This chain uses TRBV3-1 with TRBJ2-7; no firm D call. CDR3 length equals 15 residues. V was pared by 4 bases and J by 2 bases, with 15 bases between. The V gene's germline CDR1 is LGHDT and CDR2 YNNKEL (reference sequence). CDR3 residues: CASSPDTGVTYEQYF. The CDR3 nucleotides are TGTGCCAGCAGCCCCGACACCGGCGTGACCTACGAGCAGTACTTC.

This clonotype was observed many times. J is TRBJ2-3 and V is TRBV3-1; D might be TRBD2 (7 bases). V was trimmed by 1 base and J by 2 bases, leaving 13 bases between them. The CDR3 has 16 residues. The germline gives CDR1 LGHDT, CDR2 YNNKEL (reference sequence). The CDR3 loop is CASSQAGGPLTDTQYF. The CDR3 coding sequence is TGTGCCAGCAGCCAAGCCGGGGGGCCCCTCACAGATACGCAGTATTTT.